The present T cell receptor (beta chain) was sequenced within a study of T cell responses to AZD1222 COVID-19 vaccine. General study results and limits: Only a handful of AZD1222 recipients were seropositive at baseline. Only after the peak T cell response were repertoires sampled.

V trimming: 5 bases; J trimming: 10 bases; junction bases outside the gene matches: 10. The CDR3 runs to 15 residues. Germline V CDR1 and CDR2: SEHNR, FQNEAQ (reference sequence). A remark on this clone: Antigen specificity is unknown.

Second doses at about 4 or about 12 weeks were pooled. Measured with immunoSEQ multiplex PCR; TCRdb has only the in-frame clones, and not every one. The repertoire holds around 130,000 clones, roughly 87% seen once, with approximately 6% in the top ten. The V and J genes are TRBV7-9 and TRBJ1-6; 8 nucleotides align to TRBD1. The receptor was derived from an adult who received the AZD1222 COVID-19 vaccine. This material consisted of peripheral blood, taken 28 days after the second AZD1222 dose. The CDR3 reads CASSASQGAISPLHF. The CDR3 DNA reads TGTGCCAGCAGCGCCAGTCAGGGGGCTATATCACCCCTCCACTTT.